Listed below are T cell receptor beta chains from one sample, sequenced in a study of regulatory T cells in long-lasting Graves disease. From the multiplex PCR reads, TCRdb called clonotypes with MiXCR, one entry per CDR3 protein. The sample has 400,000 to 500,000 distinct CDR3 sequences; under 15% are singletons. The sample also formed part of further work on T cells in Graves' hyperthyroidism and ophthalmopathy.

This sample comprised peripheral blood mononuclear cells (PBMCs), obtained at new diagnosis, from a patient treated with antithyroid drugs. Receptor source: a young woman with Graves disease. Each CDR3 is given with its conserved first and last residue. Each record gives: J gene, V gene, clone size, D gene, CDR3 DNA, CDR3 protein. The D gene is left open where the match is weak. Rows give clone size only sometimes, using once, few, many, or a class for an expanded clone.

TRBJ2-5 TRBV14 few - TGTGCCAGCAGCCAAGGCCCTCGAGGGACCCAGTACTTC CASSQGPRGTQYF
TRBJ1-2 TRBV5-1 many - TGCGCCATCTCATCCCCTAGAGGCTACACCTTC CAISSPRGYTF
TRBJ2-3 TRBV28 - - TGTGCCAGCAGTCAAATCACAGGGAGCACAGATACGCAGTATTTT CASSQITGSTDTQYF
TRBJ2-7 TRBV6-1 many - TGTGCCAGCTCCCCGGGGGCCCACCGAGTTTGGGAGCAGTACTTC CASSPGAHRVWEQYF
TRBJ2-1 TRBV3-1 - TRBD2 TGTGCCAGCAGCCAAGGAGCTAGCGGGATTCTTAATGAGCAGTTCTTC CASSQGASGILNEQFF
TRBJ1-2 TRBV12-3/TRBV12-4 few - TGTGCCAGCAGTTTGGGGCAGCCCTATGGCTACACCTTC CASSLGQPYGYTF
TRBJ2-1 TRBV29-1 many TRBD2 TGCAGCGCCCCCCCCAGCGGGAGCTACAATGAGCAGTTCTTC CSAPPSGSYNEQFF
TRBJ1-3 TRBV6-2/TRBV6-3 - - TGTGCCAGTACAGGGCTGTGGGACACCATATATTTT CASTGLWDTIYF
TRBJ2-7 TRBV11-2 many - TGTGCCAGCAGCTTAGGGGCCGGAGGGGGATACGAGCAGTACTTC CASSLGAGGGYEQYF
TRBJ2-1 TRBV6-1 many - TGTGCCAGCAGAACGACTACCTACAATGAGCAGTTCTTC CASRTTTYNEQFF
TRBJ1-3 TRBV28 many TRBD1 TGTGCCAGCAGTTCCCACCCGGGACAGATCTCTGGAAACACCATATATTTT CASSSHPGQISGNTIYF
TRBJ2-1 TRBV11-2 many - TGTGCCAGCAGCCTGCCGGCGGCTGAGCAGTTCTTC CASSLPAAEQFF
TRBJ2-7 TRBV5-4 - - TGTGCCAGCAGCTCCCGGGACGGCGTCCAGGGCTACGAGCAGTACTTC CASSSRDGVQGYEQYF
TRBJ2-7 TRBV4-1 - TRBD1 TGCGCCAGCAGCCACCCCAACAGGGGATCCGAGCAGTACTTC CASSHPNRGSEQYF
TRBJ2-5 TRBV20-1 many - TGCAGTGCAACACGCGATGGGACCCAGTACTTC CSATRDGTQYF
TRBJ1-1 TRBV7-9 few - TGTGCCAGCCGTTTGGGGGGCACTGAAGCTTTCTTT CASRLGGTEAFF
TRBJ1-1 TRBV5-6 many - TGTGCCAGCACCTGGAACACGAACACTGAAGCTTTCTTT CASTWNTNTEAFF
TRBJ2-1 TRBV5-4 - - TGTGCCAGCAGCTTGGGGGCGGGGATGTACAATGAGCAGTTCTTC CASSLGAGMYNEQFF
TRBJ2-1 TRBV12-3/TRBV12-4 few - TGTGCCAGCAGACCCAGTCGGGGGACAACTAATGAGCAGTTCTTC CASRPSRGTTNEQFF
TRBJ2-2 TRBV27 - - TGTGCCAGCAGTGAAGGACGCCTGGACACCGGGGAGCTGCTTTTT CASSEGRLDTGELLF
TRBJ2-2 TRBV28 many - TGTGCCAGCAGTTTCATGTCCCTTTTGAACACCGGGGAGCTGTTTTTT CASSFMSLLNTGELFF
TRBJ2-3 TRBV6-6 few - TGTGCCAGCAGTTACTCCGGCAGTCGCACAGATACGCAGTATTTT CASSYSGSRTDTQYF
TRBJ1-1 TRBV10-1 few - TGCGCCAGCAGTGAGTCTAGCCAGAACACTGAAGCTTTCTTT CASSESSQNTEAFF
TRBJ1-2 TRBV19 - - TGTGCCAGTAGTATAGCTCTCTTCGGCTATGGCTACACCTTC CASSIALFGYGYTF
TRBJ2-7 TRBV14 many - TGTGCCAGCAGCTACGACCGGGGCGAGCAGTACTTC CASSYDRGEQYF
TRBJ2-7 TRBV6-5 many - TGTGCCAGCAGTTACTCGGAGTTGGCCCCGTTGTACGAGCAGTACTTC CASSYSELAPLYEQYF
TRBJ1-2 TRBV28 few TRBD1 TGTGCCAGCGTTCGGGACAGCTTGGAGGGCTACACCTTC CASVRDSLEGYTF
TRBJ2-2 TRBV3-1 few - TGTGCCAGCAGCCATGGAGATCGGGCCGGGGAGCTGTTTTTT CASSHGDRAGELFF
TRBJ2-1 TRBV7-9 many - TGTGCCAGCAGCTTAGAAAGCGGTTCCTACAATGAGCAGTTCTTC CASSLESGSYNEQFF
TRBJ1-1 TRBV4-2 - - TGTGCCAGCAGCCATGGGTTCTATCTGAACACTGAAGCTTTCTTT CASSHGFYLNTEAFF
TRBJ2-7 TRBV7-2 many TRBD2 TGTGCCAGCAGCTTAGGGACTAGCGGGAACGAGCAGTACTTC CASSLGTSGNEQYF
TRBJ1-3 TRBV28 few - TGTGCCAGCAGTTTGGGGGGAGATGGAAACACCATATATTTT CASSLGGDGNTIYF
TRBJ2-3 TRBV6-1 many TRBD2 TGTGCCAGCAGTGAAGATGGCGGGAGGCCGGATACGCAGTATTTT CASSEDGGRPDTQYF
TRBJ2-1 TRBV6-1 - TRBD2 TGTGCCAGCAGTCGCCCACCTGGGAGCGGGAGTTACAATGAGCAGTTCTTC CASSRPPGSGSYNEQFF
TRBJ2-3 TRBV12-3/TRBV12-4 many TRBD2 TGTGCCAGCAAACCGTTGGGGACTAGCTTTTCGGATACGCAGTATTTT CASKPLGTSFSDTQYF
TRBJ2-4 TRBV27 many - TGTGCCAGCAGTTTGTACCTAGGGGGTAGCATTCAGTACTTC CASSLYLGGSIQYF